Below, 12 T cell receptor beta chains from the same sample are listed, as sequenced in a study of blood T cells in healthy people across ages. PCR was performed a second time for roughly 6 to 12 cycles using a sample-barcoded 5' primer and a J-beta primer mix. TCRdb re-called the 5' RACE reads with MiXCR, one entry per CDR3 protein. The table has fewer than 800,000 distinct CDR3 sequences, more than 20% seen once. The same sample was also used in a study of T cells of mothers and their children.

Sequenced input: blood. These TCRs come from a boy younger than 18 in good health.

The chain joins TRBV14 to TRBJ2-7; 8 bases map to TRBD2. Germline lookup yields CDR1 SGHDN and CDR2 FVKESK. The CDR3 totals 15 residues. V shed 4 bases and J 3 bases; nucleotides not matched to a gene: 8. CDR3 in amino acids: CASSPFGAGDYEQYF. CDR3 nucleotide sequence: TGTGCCAGCAGCCCTTTTGGAGCGGGAGACTACGAGCAGTACTTC.

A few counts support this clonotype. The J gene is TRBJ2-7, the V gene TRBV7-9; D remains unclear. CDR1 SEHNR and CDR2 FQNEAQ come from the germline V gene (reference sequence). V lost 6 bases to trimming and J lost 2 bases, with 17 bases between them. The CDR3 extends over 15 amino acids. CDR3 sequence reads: CASSDTVDLPYEQYF. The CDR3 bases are TGTGCCAGCAGTGATACTGTCGACTTACCCTACGAGCAGTACTTC. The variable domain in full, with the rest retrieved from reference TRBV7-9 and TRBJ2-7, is DTGVSQNPRHKITKRGQNVTFRCDPISEHNRLYWYRQTLGQGPEFLTYFQNEAQLEKSRLLSDRFSAERPKGSFSTLEIQRTEQGDSAMYLCASSDTVDLPYEQYFGPGTRLTVT.

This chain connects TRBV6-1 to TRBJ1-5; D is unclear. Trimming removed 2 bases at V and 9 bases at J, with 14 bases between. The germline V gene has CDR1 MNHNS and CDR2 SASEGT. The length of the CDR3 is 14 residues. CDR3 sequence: CASSERGPGWPQHF. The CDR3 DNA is TGTGCCAGCAGTGAACGGGGTCCCGGATGGCCCCAGCATTTT.

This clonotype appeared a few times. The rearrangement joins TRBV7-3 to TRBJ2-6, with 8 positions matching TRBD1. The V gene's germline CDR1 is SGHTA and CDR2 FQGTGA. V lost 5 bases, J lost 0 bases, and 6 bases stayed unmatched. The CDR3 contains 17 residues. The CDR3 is CASSLGQAYSGANVLTF. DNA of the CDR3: TGTGCCAGCAGCCTGGGACAGGCTTACTCTGGGGCCAACGTCCTGACTTTC.

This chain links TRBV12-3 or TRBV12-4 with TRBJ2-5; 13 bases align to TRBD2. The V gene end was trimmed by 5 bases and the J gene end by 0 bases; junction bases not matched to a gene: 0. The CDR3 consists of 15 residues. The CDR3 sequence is CASSGLAGDQETQYF. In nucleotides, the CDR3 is TGTGCCAGCAGTGGACTAGCGGGGGACCAAGAGACCCAGTACTTC.

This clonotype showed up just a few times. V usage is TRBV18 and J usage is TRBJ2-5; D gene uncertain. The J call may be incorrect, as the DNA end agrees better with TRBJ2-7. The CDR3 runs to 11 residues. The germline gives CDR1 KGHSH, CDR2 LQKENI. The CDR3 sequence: CASSSLNEQYF. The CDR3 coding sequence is TGTGCCAGCTCATCGTTAAACGAGCAGTACTTC.

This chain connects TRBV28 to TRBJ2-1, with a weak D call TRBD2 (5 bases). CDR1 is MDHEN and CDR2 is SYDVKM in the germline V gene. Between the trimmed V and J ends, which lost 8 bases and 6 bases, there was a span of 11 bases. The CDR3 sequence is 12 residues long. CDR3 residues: CASWTRPNEQFF. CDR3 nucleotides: TGTGCCAGCTGGACTCGACCCAATGAGCAGTTCTTC. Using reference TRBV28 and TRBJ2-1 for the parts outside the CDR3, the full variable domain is DVKVTQSSRYLVKRTGEKVFLECVQDMDHENMFWYRQDPGLGLRLIYFSYDVKMKEKGDIPEGYSVSREKKERFSLILESASTNQTSMYLCASWTRPNEQFFGPGTRLTVL.

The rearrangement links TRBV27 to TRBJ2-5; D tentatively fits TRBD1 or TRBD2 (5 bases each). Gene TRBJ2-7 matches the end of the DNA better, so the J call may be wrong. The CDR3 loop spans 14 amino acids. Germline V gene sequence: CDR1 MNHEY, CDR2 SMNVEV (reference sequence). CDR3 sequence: CASSFKGSSYEQYF. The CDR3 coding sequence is TGTGCCAGCAGTTTTAAGGGGAGCTCCTACGAGCAGTACTTC.

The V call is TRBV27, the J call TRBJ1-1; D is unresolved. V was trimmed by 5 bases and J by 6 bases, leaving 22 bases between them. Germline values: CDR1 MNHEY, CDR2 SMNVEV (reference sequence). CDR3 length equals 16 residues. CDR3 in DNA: TGTGCCAGCAGTCCCCCGGGCAGGAGTGGGTTTGCTGAAGCTTTCTTT. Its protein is CASSPPGRSGFAEAFF.

This CDR3 is CASSLASDYWEVETQYF. The CDR3 DNA sequence: TGTGCCAGCAGCTTAGCGAGCGACTATTGGGAGGTCGAGACCCAGTACTTC. The V call is TRBV7-9, the J call TRBJ2-5; the D gene is possibly TRBD2 (6 bases). V lost 0 bases and J 5 bases, leaving 19 bases between the germline ends. There are 17 residues in the CDR3. The V gene's germline CDR1 is SEHNR and CDR2 FQNEAQ (reference sequence).

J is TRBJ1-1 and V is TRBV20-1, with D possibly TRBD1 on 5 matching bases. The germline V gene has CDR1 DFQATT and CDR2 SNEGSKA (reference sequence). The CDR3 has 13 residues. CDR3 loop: CSAATDMNTEAFF. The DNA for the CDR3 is TGCAGCGCGGCGACAGACATGAACACTGAAGCTTTCTTT.

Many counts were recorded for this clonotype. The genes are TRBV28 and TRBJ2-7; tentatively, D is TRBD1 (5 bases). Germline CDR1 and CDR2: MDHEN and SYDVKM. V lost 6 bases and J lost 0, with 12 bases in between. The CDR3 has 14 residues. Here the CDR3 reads CASRSDSNSYEQYF. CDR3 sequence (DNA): TGTGCCAGCAGATCCGACAGCAACTCCTACGAGCAGTACTTC.